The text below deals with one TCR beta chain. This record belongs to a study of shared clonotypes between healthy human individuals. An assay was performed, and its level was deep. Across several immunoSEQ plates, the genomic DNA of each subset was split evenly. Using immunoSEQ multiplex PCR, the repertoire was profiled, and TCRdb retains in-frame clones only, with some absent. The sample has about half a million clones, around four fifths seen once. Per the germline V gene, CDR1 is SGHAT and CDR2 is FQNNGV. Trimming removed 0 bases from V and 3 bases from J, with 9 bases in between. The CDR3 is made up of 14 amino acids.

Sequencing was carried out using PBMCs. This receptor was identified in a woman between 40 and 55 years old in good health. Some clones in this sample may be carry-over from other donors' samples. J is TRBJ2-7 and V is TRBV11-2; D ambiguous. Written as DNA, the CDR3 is TGTGCCAGCAGCTTAGAGCTTCAGATCTACGAGCAGTACTTC. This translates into CASSLELQIYEQYF. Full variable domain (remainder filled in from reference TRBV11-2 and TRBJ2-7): EAGVAQSPRYKIIEKRQSVAFWCNPISGHATLYWYQQILGQGPKLLIQFQNNGVVDDSQLPKDRFSAERLKGVDSTLKIQPAKLEDSAVYLCASSLELQIYEQYFGPGTRLTVT.